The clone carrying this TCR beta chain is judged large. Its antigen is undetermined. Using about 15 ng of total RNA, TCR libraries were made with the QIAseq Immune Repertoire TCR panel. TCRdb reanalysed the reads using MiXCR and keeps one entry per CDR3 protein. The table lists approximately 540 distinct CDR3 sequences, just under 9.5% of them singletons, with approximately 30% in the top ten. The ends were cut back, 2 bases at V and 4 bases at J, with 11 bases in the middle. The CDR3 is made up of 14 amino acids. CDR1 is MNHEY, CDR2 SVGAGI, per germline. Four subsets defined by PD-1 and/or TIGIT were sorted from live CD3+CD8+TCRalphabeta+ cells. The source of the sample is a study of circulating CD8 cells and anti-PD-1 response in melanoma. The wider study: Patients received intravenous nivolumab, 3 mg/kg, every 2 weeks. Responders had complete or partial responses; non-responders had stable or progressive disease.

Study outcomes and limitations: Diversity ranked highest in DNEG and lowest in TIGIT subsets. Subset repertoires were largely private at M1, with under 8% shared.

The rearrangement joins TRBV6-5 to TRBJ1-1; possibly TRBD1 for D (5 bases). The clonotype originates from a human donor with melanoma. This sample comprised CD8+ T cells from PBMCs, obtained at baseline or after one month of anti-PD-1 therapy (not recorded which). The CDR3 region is CASSYLGGGTEAFF. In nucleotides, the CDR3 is TGTGCCAGCAGTTACCTGGGGGGAGGCACTGAAGCTTTCTTT.